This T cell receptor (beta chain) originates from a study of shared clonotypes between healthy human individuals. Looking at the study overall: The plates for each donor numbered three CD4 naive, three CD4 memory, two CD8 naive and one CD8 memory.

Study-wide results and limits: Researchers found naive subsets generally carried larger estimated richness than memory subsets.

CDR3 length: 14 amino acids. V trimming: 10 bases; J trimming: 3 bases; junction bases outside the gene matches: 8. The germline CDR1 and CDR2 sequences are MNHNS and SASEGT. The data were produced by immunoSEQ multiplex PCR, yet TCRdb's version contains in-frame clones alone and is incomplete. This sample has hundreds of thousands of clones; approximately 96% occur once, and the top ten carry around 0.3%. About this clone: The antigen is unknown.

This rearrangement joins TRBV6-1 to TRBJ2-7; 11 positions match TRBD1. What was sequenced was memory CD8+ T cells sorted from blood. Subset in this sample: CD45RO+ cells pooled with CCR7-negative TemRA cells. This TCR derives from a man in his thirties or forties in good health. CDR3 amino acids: CATKRGQGGYEQYF. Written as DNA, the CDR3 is TGTGCCACCAAGCGGGGACAGGGGGGCTACGAGCAGTACTTC.